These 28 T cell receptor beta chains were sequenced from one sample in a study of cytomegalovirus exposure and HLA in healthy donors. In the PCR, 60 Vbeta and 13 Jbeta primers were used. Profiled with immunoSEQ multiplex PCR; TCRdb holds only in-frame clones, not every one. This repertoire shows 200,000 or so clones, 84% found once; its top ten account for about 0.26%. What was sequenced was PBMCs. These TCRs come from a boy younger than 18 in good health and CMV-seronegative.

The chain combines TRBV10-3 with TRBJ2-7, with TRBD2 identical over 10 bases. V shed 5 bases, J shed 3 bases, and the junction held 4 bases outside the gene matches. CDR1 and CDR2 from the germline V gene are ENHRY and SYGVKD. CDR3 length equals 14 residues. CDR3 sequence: CAISTSGMGYEQYF. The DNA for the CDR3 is TGTGCCATCAGTACTAGCGGGATGGGCTACGAGCAGTACTTC.

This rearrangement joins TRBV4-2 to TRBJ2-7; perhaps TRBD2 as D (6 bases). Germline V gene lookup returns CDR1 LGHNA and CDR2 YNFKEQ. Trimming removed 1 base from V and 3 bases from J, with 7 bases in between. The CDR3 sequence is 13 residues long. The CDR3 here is CASSQARGYEQYF. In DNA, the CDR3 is TGTGCCAGCAGCCAAGCGCGGGGCTACGAGCAGTACTTC.

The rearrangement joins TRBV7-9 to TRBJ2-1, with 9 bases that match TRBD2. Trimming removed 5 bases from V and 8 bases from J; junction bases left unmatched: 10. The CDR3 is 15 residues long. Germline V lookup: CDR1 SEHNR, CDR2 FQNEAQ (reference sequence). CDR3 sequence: CASSQKLAGAYEQFF. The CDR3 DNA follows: TGTGCCAGCAGCCAAAAATTAGCGGGAGCCTATGAGCAGTTCTTC.

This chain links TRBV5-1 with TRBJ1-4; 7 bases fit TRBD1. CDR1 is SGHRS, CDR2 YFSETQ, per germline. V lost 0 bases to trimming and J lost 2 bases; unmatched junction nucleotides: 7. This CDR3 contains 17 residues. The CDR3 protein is CASSLGQGMKTNEKLFF. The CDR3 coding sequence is TGCGCCAGCAGCTTGGGACAGGGAATGAAGACTAATGAAAAACTGTTTTTT.

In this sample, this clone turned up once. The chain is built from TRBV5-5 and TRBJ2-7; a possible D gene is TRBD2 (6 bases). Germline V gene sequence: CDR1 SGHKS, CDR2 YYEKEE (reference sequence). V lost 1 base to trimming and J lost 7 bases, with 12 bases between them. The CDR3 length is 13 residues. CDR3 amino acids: CASSLPGGREQYF. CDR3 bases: TGTGCCAGCAGCTTGCCTGGGGGGAGGGAGCAGTACTTC.

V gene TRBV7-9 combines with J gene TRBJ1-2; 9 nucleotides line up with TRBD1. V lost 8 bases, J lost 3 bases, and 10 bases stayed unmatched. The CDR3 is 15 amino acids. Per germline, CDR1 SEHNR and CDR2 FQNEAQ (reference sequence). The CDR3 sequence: CASGTGTGFYYGYTF. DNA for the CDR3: TGTGCCAGCGGCACCGGGACAGGGTTCTACTATGGCTACACCTTC.

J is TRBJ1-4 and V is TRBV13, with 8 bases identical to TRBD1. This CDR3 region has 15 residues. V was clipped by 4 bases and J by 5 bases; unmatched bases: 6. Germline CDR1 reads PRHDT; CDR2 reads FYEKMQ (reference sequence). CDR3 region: CASSSRDRNNEKLFF. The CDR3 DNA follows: TGTGCCAGCAGCTCCAGGGACAGGAACAATGAAAAACTGTTTTTT.

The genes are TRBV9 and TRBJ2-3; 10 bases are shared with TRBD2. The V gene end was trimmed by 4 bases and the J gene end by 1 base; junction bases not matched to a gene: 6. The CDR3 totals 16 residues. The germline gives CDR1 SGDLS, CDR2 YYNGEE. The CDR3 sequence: CASSPRAGGGTDTQYF. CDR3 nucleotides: TGTGCCAGCAGCCCCCGAGCGGGAGGGGGCACAGATACGCAGTATTTT.

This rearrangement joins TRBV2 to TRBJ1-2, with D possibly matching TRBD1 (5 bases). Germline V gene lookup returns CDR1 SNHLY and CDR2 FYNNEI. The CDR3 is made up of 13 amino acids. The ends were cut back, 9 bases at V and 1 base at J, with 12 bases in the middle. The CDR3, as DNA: TGTGCCAGTCCTACGGGGGATAACTATGGCTACACCTTC. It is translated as CASPTGDNYGYTF. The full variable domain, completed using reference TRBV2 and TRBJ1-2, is EPEVTQTPSHQVTQMGQEVILRCVPISNHLYFYWYRQILGQKVEFLVSFYNNEISEKSEIFDDQFSVERPDGSNFTLKIRSTKLEDSAMYFCASPTGDNYGYTFGSGTRLTVV.

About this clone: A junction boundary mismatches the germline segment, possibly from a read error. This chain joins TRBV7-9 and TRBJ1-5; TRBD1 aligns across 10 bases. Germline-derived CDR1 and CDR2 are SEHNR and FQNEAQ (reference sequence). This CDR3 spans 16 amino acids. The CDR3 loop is CSSSFGDRGLDQPQHF. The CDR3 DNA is TGTTCCAGCAGCTTTGGGGACAGGGGTTTAGATCAGCCCCAGCATTTT.

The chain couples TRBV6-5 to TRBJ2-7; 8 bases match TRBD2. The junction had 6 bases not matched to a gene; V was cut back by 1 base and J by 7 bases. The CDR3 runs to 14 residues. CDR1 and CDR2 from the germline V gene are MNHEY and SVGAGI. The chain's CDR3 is CASSYFQGTSEQYF. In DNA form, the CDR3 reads TGTGCCAGCAGTTACTTCCAGGGGACTAGTGAGCAGTACTTC.

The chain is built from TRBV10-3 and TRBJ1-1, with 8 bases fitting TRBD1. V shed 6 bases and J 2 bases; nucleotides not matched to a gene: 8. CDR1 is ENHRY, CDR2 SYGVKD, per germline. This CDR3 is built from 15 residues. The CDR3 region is CAISLWQGANTEAFF. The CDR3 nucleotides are TGTGCCATCAGCCTCTGGCAGGGGGCTAACACTGAAGCTTTCTTT.

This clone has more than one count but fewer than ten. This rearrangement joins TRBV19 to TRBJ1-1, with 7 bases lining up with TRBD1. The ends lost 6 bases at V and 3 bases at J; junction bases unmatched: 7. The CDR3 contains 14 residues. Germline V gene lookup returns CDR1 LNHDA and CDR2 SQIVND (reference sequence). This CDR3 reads CASSITGDYTEAFF. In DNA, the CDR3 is TGTGCCAGTAGCATAACAGGGGACTACACTGAAGCTTTCTTT.

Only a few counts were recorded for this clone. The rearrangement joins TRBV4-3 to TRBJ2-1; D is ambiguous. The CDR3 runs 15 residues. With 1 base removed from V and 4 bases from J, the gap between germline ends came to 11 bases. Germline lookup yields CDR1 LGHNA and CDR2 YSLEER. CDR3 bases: TGCGCCAGCAGCCAAGCTACAGACGGATACAATGAGCAGTTCTTC. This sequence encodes CASSQATDGYNEQFF.

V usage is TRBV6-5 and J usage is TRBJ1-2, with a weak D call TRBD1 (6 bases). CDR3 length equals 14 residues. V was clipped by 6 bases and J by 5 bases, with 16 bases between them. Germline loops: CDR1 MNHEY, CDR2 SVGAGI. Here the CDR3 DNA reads TGTGCCAGCAGAGGATCGGGACAAATATATGGCTACACCTTC. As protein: CASRGSGQIYGYTF.

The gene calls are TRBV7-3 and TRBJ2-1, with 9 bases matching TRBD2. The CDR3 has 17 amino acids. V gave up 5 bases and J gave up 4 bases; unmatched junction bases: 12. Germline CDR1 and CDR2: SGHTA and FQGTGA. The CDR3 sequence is CASSPQVSGGLYNEQFF. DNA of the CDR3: TGTGCCAGCAGCCCTCAGGTTAGCGGGGGCCTGTACAATGAGCAGTTCTTC.

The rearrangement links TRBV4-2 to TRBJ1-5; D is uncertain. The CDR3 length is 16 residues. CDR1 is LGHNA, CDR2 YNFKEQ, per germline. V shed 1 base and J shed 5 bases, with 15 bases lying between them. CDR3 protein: CASSQVSGTKDQPQHF. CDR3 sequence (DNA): TGTGCCAGCAGCCAAGTGTCGGGTACTAAAGATCAGCCCCAGCATTTT.

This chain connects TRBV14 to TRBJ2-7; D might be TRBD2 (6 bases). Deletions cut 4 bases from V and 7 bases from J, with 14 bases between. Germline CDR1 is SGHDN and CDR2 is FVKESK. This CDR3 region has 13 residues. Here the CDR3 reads CASSPTGGREQYF. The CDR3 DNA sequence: TGTGCCAGCAGCCCCACCGGGGGACGGGAGCAGTACTTC.

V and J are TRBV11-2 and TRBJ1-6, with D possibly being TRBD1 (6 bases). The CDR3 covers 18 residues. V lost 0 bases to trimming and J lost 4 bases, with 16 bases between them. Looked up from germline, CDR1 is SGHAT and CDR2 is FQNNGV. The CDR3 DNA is TGTGCCAGCAGCTTAGATTCGAGGGGGATTGCGTATAATTCACCCCTCCACTTT. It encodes CASSLDSRGIAYNSPLHF. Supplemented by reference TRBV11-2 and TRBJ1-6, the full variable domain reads EAGVAQSPRYKIIEKRQSVAFWCNPISGHATLYWYQQILGQGPKLLIQFQNNGVVDDSQLPKDRFSAERLKGVDSTLKIQPAKLEDSAVYLCASSLDSRGIAYNSPLHFGNGTRLTVT.

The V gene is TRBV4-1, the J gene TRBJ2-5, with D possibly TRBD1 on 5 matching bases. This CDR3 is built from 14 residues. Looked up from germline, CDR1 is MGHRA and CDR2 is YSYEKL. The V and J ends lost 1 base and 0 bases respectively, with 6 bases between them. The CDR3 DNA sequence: TGCGCCAGCAGCCAAGGACAGAACCAAGAGACCCAGTACTTC. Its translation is CASSQGQNQETQYF.

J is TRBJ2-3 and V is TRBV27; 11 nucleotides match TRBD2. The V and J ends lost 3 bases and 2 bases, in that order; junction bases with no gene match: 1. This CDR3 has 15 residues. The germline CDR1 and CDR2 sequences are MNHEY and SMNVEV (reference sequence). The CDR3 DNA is TGTGCCAGCAGTTTGACTAGCGGGAACACAGATACGCAGTATTTT. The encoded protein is CASSLTSGNTDTQYF.

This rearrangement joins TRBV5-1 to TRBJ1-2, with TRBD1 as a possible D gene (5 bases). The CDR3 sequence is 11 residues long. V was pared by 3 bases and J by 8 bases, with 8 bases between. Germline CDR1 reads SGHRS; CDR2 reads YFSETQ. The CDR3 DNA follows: TGCGCCAGCAGCTCGGGGGGAGGCTACACCTTC. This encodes CASSSGGGYTF.

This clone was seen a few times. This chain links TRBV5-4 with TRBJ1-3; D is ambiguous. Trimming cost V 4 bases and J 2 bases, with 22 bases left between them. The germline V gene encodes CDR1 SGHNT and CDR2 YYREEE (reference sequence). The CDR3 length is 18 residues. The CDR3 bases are TGTGCCAGCAGCGACCGAAACATGGGGAGAGGAGCTGGAAACACCATATATTTT. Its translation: CASSDRNMGRGAGNTIYF. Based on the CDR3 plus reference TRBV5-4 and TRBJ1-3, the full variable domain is ETGVTQSPTHLIKTRGQQVTLRCSSQSGHNTVSWYQQALGQGPQFIFQYYREEENGRGNFPPRFSGLQFPNYSSELNVNALELDDSALYLCASSDRNMGRGAGNTIYFGEGSWLTVV.

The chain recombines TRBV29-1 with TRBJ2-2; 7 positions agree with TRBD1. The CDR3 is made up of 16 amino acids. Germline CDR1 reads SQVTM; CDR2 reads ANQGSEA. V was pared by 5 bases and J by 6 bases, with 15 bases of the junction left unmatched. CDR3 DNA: TGCAGCGTTTTGGTCGGGACAGACCCCTACGCCGGGGAGCTGTTTTTT. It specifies CSVLVGTDPYAGELFF.

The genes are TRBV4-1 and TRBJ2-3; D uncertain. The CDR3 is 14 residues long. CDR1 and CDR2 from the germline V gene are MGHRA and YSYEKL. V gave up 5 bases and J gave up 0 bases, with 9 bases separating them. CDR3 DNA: TGCGCCAGCAGCGAATTCAGTAGCACAGATACGCAGTATTTT. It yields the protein CASSEFSSTDTQYF.

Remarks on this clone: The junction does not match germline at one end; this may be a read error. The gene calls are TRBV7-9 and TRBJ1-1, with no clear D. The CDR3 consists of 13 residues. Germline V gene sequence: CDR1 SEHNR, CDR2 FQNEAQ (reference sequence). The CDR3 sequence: CSSSPPSNTEAFF. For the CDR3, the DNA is TGTTCCAGCAGCCCCCCATCGAACACTGAAGCTTTCTTT.

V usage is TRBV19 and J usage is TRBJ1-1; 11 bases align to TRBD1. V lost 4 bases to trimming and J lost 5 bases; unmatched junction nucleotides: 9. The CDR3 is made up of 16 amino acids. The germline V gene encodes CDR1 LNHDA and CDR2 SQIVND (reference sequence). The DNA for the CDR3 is TGTGCCAGTAGTAGACTGGACAGGGGGCTCTTTACTGAAGCTTTCTTT. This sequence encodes CASSRLDRGLFTEAFF.

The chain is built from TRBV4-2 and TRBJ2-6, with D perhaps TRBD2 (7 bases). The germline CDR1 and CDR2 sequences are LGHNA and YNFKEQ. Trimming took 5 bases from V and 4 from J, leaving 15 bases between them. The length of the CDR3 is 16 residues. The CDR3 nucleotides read TGTGCCAGCAGCGTTCGGGGGGCGCAGGGGGCCAACGTCCTGACTTTC. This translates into CASSVRGAQGANVLTF.